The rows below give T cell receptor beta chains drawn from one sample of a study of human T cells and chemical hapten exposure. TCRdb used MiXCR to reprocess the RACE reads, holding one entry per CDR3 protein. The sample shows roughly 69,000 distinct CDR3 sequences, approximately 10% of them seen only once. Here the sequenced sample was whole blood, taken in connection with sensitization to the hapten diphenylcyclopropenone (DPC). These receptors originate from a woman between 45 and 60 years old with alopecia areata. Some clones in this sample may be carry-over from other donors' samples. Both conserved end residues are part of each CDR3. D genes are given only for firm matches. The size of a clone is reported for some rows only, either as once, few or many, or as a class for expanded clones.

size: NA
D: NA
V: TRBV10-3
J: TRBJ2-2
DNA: TGTGCCATCAGACCCCCAGGGGTGACCGGGGAGCTGTTTTTT
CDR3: CAIRPPGVTGELFF

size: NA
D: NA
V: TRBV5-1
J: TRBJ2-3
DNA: TGCGCCAGCAGCTTCACGGCAAACTCCGGCACAGATACGCAGTATTTT
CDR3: CASSFTANSGTDTQYF

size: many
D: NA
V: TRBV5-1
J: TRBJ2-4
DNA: TGCGCCAGCAGCTTGGCCGGCAGGTCGCCAGGGGTAGCCATTCAGTACTTC
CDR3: CASSLAGRSPGVAIQYF

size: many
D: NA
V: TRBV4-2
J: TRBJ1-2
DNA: TGTGCCAGCAGCGGTCCAGGAGTCTACTCGAGGCTTAACTATGGCTACACCTTC
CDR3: CASSGPGVYSRLNYGYTF

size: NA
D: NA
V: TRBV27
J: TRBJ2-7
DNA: TGTGCCAGCAGTTTATCCAGCGGCTCAACGGGGGAGCAGTACTTC
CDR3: CASSLSSGSTGEQYF

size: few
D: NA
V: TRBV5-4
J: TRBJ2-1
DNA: TGTGCCAGCAGCTTTAAACACAATGAGCAGTTCTTC
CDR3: CASSFKHNEQFF

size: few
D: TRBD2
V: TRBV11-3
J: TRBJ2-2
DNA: TGTGCCAGCAGCCAGCGGGAGGGCCCAACCGGGGAGCTGTTTTTT
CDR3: CASSQREGPTGELFF

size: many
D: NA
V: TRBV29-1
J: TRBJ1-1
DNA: TGCAGCATCTTTGGGGATTGGAACACTGAAGCTTTCTTT
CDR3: CSIFGDWNTEAFF

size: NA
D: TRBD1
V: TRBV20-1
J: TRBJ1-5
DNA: TGCAGTGCTAGATCAGGGGGGCCCCAGCATTTT
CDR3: CSARSGGPQHF

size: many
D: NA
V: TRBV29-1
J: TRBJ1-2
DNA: TGCAGCGTTGAGAATTACAGGAACTATGGCTACACCTTC
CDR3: CSVENYRNYGYTF

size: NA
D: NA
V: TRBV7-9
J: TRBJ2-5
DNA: TGTGCCAGCAGCAAGGCCCTATCAGGAGAGACCCAGTACTTC
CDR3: CASSKALSGETQYF

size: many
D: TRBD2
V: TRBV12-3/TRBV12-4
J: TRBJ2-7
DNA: TGTGCCAGCTCTTTGGGGGGGTGGAAAGACGAGCAGTACTTC
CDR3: CASSLGGWKDEQYF

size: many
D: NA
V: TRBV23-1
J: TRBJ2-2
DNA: TGCGCCAGCAGTCCCATCGCCGGGGGCACCGGGGAGCTGTTTTTT
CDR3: CASSPIAGGTGELFF

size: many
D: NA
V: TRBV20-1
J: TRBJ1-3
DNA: TGCAGTGTCCCGACATCTGGAAACACCATATATTTT
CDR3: CSVPTSGNTIYF

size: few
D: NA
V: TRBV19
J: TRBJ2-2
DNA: TGTGCCAGTAGTAGAGGGGACACCGGGGAGCTGTTTTTT
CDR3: CASSRGDTGELFF

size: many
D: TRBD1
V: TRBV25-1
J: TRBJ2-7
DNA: TGTGCCAGCAGTGACGCAGGGGGCCAGCAGTACTTC
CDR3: CASSDAGGQQYF

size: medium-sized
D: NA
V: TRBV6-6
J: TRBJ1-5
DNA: TGTGCCAGCAGCCTCGATAATCAGCCCCAGCATTTT
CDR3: CASSLDNQPQHF

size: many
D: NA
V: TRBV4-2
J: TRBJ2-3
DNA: TGTGCCAGCAGCCAAGAAATACGACCCGGAGTAGATACGCAGTATTTT
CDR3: CASSQEIRPGVDTQYF

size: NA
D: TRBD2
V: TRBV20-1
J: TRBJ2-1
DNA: TGCAGTGCTAGGGAATTCGGGACTAGAGTCTACAATGAGCAGTTCTTC
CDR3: CSAREFGTRVYNEQFF

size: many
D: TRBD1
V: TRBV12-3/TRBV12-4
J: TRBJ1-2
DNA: TGTGCCAGCAGTGGGACAGGCGGTGCGAATGGCTACACCTTC
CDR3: CASSGTGGANGYTF

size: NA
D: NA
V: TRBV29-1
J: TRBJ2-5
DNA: TGCAGCGTAAAGCCACAAGAGACCCAGTACTTC
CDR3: CSVKPQETQYF

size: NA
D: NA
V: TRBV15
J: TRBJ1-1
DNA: TGTGCCACCAGCAGAGTTGTGGGCGCCGGAGGGACTGAAGCTTTCTTT
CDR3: CATSRVVGAGGTEAFF

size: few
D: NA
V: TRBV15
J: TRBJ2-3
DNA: TGTGCCACCAGCTCCGGCAGGGCCTTAAACTCAGATACGCAGTATTTT
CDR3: CATSSGRALNSDTQYF

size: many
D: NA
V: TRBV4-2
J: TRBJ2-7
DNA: TGTGCCAGCAGCCACACCGTAGCTGTGTCCTACGAGCAGTACTTC
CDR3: CASSHTVAVSYEQYF

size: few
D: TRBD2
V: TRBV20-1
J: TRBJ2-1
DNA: TGCAGTGCTAGTACCGGGACTAGCTCCCCGTTGGCTTGGCAGTTCTTC
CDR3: CSASTGTSSPLAWQFF

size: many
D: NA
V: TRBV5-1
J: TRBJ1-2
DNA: TGCGCCAGCAGCTTGGAGGGGCGATTTGGCTACACCTTC
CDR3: CASSLEGRFGYTF

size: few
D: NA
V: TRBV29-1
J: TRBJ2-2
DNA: TGCAGCGTCGGGGAGAACACCGGGGAGCTGTTTTTT
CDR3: CSVGENTGELFF

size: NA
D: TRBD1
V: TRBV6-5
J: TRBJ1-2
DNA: TGTGCCAGCAGGGGGACAGCCTCTAACTATGGCTACACCTTC
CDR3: CASRGTASNYGYTF

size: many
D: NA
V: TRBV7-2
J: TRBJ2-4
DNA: TGTGCCAGCAGCTTCGGCCGGACAGAAAACATTCAGTACTTC
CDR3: CASSFGRTENIQYF

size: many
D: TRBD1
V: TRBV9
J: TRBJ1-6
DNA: TGTGCCAGCAGCGTTAAGGACAGGGGGCGAAATTCACCCCTCCACTTT
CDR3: CASSVKDRGRNSPLHF

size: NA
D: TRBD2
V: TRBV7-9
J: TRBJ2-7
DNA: TGTGCCAGCAGCCTACCCGGGGGGAGCTCCTACGAGCAGTACTTC
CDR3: CASSLPGGSSYEQYF

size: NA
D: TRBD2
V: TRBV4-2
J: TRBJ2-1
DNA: TGTGCCAGCAGCCGCTCCGGGACTAGTGCTTTCAATGAGCAGTTCTTC
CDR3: CASSRSGTSAFNEQFF

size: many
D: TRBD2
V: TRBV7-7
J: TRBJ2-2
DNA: TGTGCCAGCAGCTTGACTAGCGGGAGTAACACCGGGGAGCTGTTTTTT
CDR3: CASSLTSGSNTGELFF

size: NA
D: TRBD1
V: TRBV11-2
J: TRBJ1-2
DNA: TGTGCCAGCAGCTCCAACAGGGGGATCAGCTATGGCTACACCTTC
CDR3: CASSSNRGISYGYTF

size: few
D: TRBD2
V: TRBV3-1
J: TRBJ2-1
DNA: TGTGCCAGCAGCCACCCCCTAGCGGTTAGCTACAATGAGCAGTTCTTC
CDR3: CASSHPLAVSYNEQFF

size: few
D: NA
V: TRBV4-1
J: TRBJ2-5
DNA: TGCGCCAGCAGCCCAGTTTACGGAGCCCTGGGGGAGACCCAGTACTTC
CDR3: CASSPVYGALGETQYF

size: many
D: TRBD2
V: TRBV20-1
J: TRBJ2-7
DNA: TGCAGTGCTAGTCCACACGGGACTAGCGGGCAGAGTACGCAGTACTTC
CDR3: CSASPHGTSGQSTQYF

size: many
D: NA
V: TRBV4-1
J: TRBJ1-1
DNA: TGCGCCAGCAGCCAAGTCACTCAGAACACTGAAGCTTTCTTT
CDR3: CASSQVTQNTEAFF

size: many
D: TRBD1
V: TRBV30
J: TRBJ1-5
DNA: TGTGCCTGGAGTCCGGACAGGGGAAGTCAGCCCCAGCATTTT
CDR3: CAWSPDRGSQPQHF

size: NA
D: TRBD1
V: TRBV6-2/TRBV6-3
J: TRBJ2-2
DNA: TGTGCCAGCACCCTAGGACAGGGCACGAACACCGGGGAGCTGTTTTTT
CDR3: CASTLGQGTNTGELFF